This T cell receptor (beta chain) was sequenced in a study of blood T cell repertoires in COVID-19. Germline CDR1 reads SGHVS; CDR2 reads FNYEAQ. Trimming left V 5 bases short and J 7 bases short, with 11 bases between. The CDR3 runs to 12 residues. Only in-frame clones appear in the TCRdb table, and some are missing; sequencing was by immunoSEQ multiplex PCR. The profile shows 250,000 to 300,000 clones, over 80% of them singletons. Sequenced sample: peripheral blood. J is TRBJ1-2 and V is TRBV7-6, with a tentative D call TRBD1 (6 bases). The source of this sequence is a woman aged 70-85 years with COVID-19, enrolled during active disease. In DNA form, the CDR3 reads TGTGCCAGCAGCGGGTACAGGGTTGGCTACACCTTC. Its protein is CASSGYRVGYTF.